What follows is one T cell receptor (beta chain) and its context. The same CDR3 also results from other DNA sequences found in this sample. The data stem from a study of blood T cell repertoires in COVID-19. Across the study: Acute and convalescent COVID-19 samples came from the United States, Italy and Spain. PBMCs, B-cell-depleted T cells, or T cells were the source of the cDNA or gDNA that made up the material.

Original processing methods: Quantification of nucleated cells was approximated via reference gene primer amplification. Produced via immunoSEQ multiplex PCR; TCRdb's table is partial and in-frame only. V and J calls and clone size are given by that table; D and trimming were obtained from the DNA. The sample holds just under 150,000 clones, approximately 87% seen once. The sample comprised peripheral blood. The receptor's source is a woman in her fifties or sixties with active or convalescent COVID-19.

The DNA for the CDR3 is TGTGCCAGCTCGGGACAGGGCAATCAGCCCCAGCATTTT. Its translation: CASSGQGNQPQHF. The J gene is TRBJ1-5, the V gene TRBV7-2, with 8 bases identical to TRBD1. The CDR3 runs 13 residues. Germline lookup yields CDR1 SGHTA and CDR2 FQGNSA. With V trimmed by 8 bases and J by 2 bases, 2 bases remained unmatched.